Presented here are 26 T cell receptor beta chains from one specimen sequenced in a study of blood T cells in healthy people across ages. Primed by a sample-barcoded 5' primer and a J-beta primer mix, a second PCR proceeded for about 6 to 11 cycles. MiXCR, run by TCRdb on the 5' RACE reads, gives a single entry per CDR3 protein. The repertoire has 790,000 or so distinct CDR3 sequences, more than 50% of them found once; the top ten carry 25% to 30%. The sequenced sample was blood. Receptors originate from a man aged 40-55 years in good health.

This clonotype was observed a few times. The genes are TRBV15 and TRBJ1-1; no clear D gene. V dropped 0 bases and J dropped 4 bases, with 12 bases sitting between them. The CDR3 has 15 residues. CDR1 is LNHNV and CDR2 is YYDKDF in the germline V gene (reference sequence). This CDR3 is CATSRDTAYGTEAFF. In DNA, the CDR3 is TGTGCCACCAGCAGAGATACGGCTTATGGCACTGAAGCTTTCTTT.

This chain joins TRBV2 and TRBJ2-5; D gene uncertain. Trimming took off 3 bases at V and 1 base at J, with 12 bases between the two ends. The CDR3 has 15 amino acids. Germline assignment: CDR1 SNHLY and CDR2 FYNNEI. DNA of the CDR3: TGTGCCAGCAGTGACCGACAACTAATCCAAGAGACCCAGTACTTC. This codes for CASSDRQLIQETQYF.

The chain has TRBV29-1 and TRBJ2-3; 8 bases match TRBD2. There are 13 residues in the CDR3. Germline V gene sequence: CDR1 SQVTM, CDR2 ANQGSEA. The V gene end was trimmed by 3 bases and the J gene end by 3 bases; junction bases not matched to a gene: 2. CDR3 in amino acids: CSVDSSGTDTQYF. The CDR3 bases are TGCAGCGTTGATTCTAGCGGGACAGATACGCAGTATTTT.

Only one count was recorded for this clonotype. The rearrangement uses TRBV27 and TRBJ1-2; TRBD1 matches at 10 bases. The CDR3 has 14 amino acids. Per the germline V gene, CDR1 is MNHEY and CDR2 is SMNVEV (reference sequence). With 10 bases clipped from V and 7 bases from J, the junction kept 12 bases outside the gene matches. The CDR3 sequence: CATATGGAVFGYTF. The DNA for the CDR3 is TGTGCCACCGCGACAGGGGGCGCGGTGTTTGGCTACACCTTC.

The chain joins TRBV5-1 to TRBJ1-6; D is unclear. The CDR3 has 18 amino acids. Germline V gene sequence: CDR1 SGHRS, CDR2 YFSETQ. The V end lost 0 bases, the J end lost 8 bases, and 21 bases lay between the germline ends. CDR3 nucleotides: TGCGCCAGCAGCTTGGAAGCGGGCCTCAGGCTTCGGGATTCACCCCTCCACTTT. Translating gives CASSLEAGLRLRDSPLHF. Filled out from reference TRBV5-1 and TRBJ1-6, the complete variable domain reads KAGVTQTPRYLIKTRGQQVTLSCSPISGHRSVSWYQQTPGQGLQFLFEYFSETQRNKGNFPGRFSGRQFSNSRSEMNVSTLELGDSALYLCASSLEAGLRLRDSPLHFGNGTRLTVT.

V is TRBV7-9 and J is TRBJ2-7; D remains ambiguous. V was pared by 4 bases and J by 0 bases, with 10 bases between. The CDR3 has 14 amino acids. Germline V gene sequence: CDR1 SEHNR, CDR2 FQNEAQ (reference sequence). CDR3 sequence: CASSSTITSYEQYF. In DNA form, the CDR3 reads TGTGCCAGCAGCTCAACTATCACCTCCTACGAGCAGTACTTC.

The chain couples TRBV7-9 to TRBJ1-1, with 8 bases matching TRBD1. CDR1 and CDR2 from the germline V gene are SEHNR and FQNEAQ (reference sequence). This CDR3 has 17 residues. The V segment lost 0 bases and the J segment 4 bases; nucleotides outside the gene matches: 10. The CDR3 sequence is CASSLARGRGRSTEAFF. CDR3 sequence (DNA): TGTGCCAGCAGCTTAGCGCGGGGCAGGGGGCGGAGCACTGAAGCTTTCTTT.

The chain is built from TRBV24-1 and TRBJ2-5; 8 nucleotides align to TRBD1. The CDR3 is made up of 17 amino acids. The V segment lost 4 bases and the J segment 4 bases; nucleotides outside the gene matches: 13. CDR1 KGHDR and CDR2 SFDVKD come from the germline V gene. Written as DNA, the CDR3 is TGTGCCACCAGTGACCCGGACCCCACAGGGGGACGAGAGACCCAGTACTTC. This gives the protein CATSDPDPTGGRETQYF.

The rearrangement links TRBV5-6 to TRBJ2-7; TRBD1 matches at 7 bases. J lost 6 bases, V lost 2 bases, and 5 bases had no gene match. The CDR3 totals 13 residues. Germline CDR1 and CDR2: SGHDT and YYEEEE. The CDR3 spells CASSLQGSLEQYF. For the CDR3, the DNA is TGTGCCAGCAGCTTACAGGGGTCTCTCGAGCAGTACTTC.

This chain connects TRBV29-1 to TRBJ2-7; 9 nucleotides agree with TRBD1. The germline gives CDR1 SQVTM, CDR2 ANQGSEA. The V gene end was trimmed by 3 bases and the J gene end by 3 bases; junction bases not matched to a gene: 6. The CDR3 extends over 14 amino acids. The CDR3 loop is CSVDRTGEGYEQYF. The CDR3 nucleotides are TGCAGCGTTGACCGGACAGGGGAAGGCTACGAGCAGTACTTC.

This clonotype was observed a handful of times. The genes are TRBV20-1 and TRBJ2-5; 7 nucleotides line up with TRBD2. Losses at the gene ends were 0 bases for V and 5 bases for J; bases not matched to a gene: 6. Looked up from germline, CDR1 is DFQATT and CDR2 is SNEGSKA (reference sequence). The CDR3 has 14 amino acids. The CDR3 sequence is CSARDAGGKETQYF. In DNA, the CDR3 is TGCAGTGCTAGAGACGCCGGGGGGAAGGAGACCCAGTACTTC.

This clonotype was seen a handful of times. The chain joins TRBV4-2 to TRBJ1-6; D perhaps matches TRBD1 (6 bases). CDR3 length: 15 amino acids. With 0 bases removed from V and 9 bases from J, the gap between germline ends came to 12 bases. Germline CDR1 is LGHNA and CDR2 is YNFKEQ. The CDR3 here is CASSQDQGSTSPLHF. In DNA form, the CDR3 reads TGTGCCAGCAGCCAAGATCAGGGGAGTACTTCACCCCTCCACTTT.

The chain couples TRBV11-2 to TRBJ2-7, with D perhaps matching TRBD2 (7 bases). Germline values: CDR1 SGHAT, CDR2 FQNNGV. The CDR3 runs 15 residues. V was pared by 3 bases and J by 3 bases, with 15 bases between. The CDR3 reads CASSFGRGGGYEQYF. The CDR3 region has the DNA TGTGCCAGCAGCTTTGGGAGGGGGGGAGGCTACGAGCAGTACTTC.

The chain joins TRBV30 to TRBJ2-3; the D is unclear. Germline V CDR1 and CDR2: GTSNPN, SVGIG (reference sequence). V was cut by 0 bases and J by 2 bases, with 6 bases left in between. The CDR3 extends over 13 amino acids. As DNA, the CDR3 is TGTGCCTGGAGTGTAAGTTACACAGATACGCAGTATTTT. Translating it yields CAWSVSYTDTQYF. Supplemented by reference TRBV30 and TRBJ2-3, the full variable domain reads SQTIHQWPATLVQPVGSPLSLECTVEGTSNPNLYWYRQAAGRGLQLLFYSVGIGQISSEVPQNLSASRPQDRQFILSSKKLLLSDSGFYLCAWSVSYTDTQYFGPGTRLTVL.

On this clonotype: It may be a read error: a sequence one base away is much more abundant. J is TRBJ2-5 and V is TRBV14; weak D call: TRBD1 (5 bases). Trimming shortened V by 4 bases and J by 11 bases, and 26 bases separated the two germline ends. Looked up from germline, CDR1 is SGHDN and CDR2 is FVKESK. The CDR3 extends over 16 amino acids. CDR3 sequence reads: CASSPPGQGFWNEQYF. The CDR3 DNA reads TGTGCCAGCAGCCCGCCCGGGCAGGGATTTTGGAATGAGCAGTACTTC.

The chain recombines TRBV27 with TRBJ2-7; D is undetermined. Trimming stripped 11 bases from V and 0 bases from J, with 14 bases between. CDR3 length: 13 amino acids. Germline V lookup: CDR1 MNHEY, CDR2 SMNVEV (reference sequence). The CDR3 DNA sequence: TGTGCCTCCGGTTATGGGGTCTCCTACGAGCAGTACTTC. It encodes CASGYGVSYEQYF.

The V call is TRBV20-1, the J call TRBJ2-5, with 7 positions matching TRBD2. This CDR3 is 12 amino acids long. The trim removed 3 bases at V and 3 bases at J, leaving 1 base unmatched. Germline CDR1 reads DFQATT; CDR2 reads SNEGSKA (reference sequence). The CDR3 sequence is CSASRGEETQYF. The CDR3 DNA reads TGCAGTGCTAGTCGGGGGGAAGAGACCCAGTACTTC.

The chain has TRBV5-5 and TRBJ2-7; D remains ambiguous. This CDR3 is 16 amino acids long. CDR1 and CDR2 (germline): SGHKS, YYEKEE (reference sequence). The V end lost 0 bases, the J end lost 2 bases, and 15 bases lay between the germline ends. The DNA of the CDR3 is TGTGCCAGCAGCTTGGGAAGTGGAATTCGGGCCTACGAGCAGTACTTC. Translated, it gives CASSLGSGIRAYEQYF.

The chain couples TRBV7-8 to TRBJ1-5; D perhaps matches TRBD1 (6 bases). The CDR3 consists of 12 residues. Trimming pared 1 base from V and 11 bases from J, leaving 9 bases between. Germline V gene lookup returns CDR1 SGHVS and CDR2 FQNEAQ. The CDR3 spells CASSLEGGTQHF. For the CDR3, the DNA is TGTGCCAGCAGCTTAGAAGGGGGGACCCAGCATTTT.

In DNA, the CDR3 is TGCAGCTTGGGGGTCGGCACAGATACGCAGTATTTT. Translation: CSLGVGTDTQYF. V usage is TRBV29-1 and J usage is TRBJ2-3; D may correspond to TRBD1 or TRBD2 (5 bases each). Per the germline V gene, CDR1 is SQVTM and CDR2 is ANQGSEA. V was shortened by 8 bases and J by 1 base, with 10 bases between the two germline ends. This CDR3 is built from 12 residues.

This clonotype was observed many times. CDR3 loop: CAIYLSGANVLTF. CDR3 nucleotides: TGTGCCATCTACCTCTCCGGGGCCAACGTCCTGACTTTC. This rearrangement joins TRBV10-3 to TRBJ2-6; no firm D call. The CDR3 runs to 13 residues. Germline CDR1 and CDR2: ENHRY and SYGVKD. V lost 8 bases to trimming and J lost 4 bases, with 9 bases between them.

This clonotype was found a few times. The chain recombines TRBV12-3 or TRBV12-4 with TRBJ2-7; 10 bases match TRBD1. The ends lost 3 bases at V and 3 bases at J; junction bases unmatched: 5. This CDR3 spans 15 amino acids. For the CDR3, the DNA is TGTGCCAGCAGTTTGCCCGGACAGGGGGTCTACGAGCAGTACTTC. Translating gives CASSLPGQGVYEQYF.

The CDR3 here is CASIARTGRRETRYF. CDR3 sequence (DNA): TGTGCCAGCATTGCGCGCACAGGGAGGAGAGAGACCCGGTACTTC. This sequence joins TRBV6-5 and TRBJ2-7; the D call may be TRBD1 or TRBD2 (6 bases each). The germline V and J ends were trimmed by 7 bases and 12 bases, with 28 bases remaining between them. The CDR3 consists of 15 residues. In germline, CDR1 is MNHEY, CDR2 SVGAGI.

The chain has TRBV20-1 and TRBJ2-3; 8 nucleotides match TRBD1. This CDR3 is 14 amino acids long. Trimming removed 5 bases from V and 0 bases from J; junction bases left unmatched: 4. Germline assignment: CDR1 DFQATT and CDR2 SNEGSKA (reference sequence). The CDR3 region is CSARDRLSTDTQYF. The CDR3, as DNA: TGCAGTGCTCGGGACAGGCTTAGCACAGATACGCAGTATTTT.

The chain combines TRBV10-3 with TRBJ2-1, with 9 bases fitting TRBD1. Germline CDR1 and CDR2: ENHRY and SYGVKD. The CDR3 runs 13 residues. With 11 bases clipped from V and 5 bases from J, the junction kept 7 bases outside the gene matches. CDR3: CAVTTGGNNEQFF. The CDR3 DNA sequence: TGTGCCGTCACGACAGGGGGGAACAATGAGCAGTTCTTC.

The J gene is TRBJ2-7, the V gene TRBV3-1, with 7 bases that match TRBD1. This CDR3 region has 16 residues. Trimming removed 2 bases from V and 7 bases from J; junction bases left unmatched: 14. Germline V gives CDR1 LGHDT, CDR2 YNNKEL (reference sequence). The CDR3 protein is CASSQPYRGFYNEQYF. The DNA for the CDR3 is TGTGCCAGCAGCCAACCGTACAGGGGTTTTTACAATGAGCAGTACTTC.